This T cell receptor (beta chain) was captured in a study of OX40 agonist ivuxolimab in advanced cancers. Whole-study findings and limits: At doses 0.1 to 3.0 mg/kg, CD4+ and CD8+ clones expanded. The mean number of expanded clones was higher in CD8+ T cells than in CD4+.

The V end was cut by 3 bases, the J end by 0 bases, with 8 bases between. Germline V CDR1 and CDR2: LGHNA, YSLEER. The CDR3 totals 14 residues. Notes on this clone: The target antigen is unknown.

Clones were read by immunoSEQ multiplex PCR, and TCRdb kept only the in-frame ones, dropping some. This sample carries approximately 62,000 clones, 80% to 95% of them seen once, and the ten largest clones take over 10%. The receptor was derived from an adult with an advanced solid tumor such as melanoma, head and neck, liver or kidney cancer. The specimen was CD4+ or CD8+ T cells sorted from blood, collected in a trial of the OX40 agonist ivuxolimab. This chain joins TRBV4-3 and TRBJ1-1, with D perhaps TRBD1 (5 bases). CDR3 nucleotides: TGCGCCAGCAGCCAGAGGACACTGAACACTGAAGCTTTCTTT. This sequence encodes CASSQRTLNTEAFF.